This T cell receptor beta chain was sequenced during a study of T cells in Graves' hyperthyroidism and ophthalmopathy. In the study overall: Peripheral blood was secured at the point of initial diagnosis, before any treatment.

Ten or more counts support this clonotype. Inclusion characteristics of ophthalmopathy patients comprised a Clinical Activity Score of at least 3, a NOSPECS grade of at least 4, and duration under 3 months. Investigators excluded patients with uncontrolled infection, other autoimmune disease, pregnancy or lactation. Diagnostic decisions used clinical symptoms, serum thyroxine and TRAb, thyroid ultrasound and orbital computed tomography. CDR3 length: 15 residues. Trimming removed 2 bases from V and 1 base from J; junction bases left unmatched: 4. Germline V lookup: CDR1 MNHEY, CDR2 SVGEGT. TCR beta CDR3 sequences were amplified from RNA transcripts. The HTBI set primed first-round TCR CDR3 RT-PCR. TCRdb called the multiplex PCR reads again in MiXCR, with one record for every CDR3 protein. The table has tens of thousands of distinct CDR3 sequences, around half seen once.

The V call is TRBV6-2 or TRBV6-3, the J call TRBJ2-7; 8 bases line up with TRBD1. This TCR derives from a woman in her 50s with Graves' ophthalmopathy. Specimen: blood. CDR3: CASSYDRGGSYEQYF. CDR3 sequence (DNA): TGTGCCAGCAGTTACGACAGGGGAGGATCCTACGAGCAGTACTTC.